These 17 T cell receptor beta chains share one sample of origin, sequenced in a study of prognosis after radiotherapy for stage I lung cancer. Template was genomic DNA; TCR beta CDR3 amplified in two multiplex PCR rounds. Individual primers that were specific to each TRBV and TRBJ gene served in first-round PCR. TCRdb processed the multiplex PCR reads anew with MiXCR; each CDR3 protein has one entry. The sample comprises some 34,000 distinct CDR3 sequences, roughly a third of which are singletons, and roughly 17% rests with the top ten. The starting material was PBMCs, obtained before or after stereotactic body radiation therapy (not recorded which). Every receptor here comes from a donor aged 50 or older with non-small cell lung cancer.

This clonotype has ten or more counts. The chain combines TRBV12-3 or TRBV12-4 with TRBJ2-5; 14 bases map to TRBD2. The CDR3 is 16 amino acids. V lost 4 bases and J lost 6; bases outside the gene matches: 7. Here the CDR3 DNA reads TGTGCCAGCAGTTCCGGACTAGCGGGAGGTGACCAGACCCAGTACTTC. This codes for CASSSGLAGGDQTQYF.

This clonotype was observed at least ten times. The chain is built from TRBV5-1 and TRBJ1-1, with D maybe TRBD1 (5 bases). The CDR3 consists of 15 residues. V dropped 0 bases and J dropped 3 bases, with 12 bases sitting between them. Germline V gives CDR1 SGHRS, CDR2 YFSETQ. CDR3 residues: CASSLDLGTYTEAFF. Written as DNA, the CDR3 is TGCGCCAGCAGCTTGGATTTAGGGACCTACACTGAAGCTTTCTTT.

This clonotype has ten or more counts. V is TRBV3-1 and J is TRBJ2-2, with D perhaps TRBD2 (6 bases). Between the trimmed V and J ends, which lost 0 bases and 6 bases, there was a span of 8 bases. The length of the CDR3 is 14 residues. CDR1 is LGHDT and CDR2 is YNNKEL in the germline V gene (reference sequence). The CDR3 DNA sequence: TGTGCCAGCAGCCAAGAAGGAGGGGCCGGGGAGCTGTTTTTT. Encoded protein: CASSQEGGAGELFF.

This clonotype appeared many times. The chain has TRBV29-1 and TRBJ1-2, with D possibly matching TRBD1 (5 bases). This CDR3 region has 14 residues. V shed 3 bases and J shed 7 bases, with 18 bases lying between them. Germline values: CDR1 SQVTM, CDR2 ANQGSEA. Here the CDR3 DNA reads TGCAGCGTTGACTTACTCCCTGGACACTCTGGCTACACCTTC. Translating it yields CSVDLLPGHSGYTF.

Many counts were recorded for this clonotype. This chain links TRBV18 with TRBJ2-1; 7 nucleotides match TRBD1. J gave up 7 bases and V 3 bases, and 9 bases lay outside the gene matches. The CDR3 extends over 15 amino acids. Germline CDR1 is KGHSH and CDR2 is LQKENI. The CDR3 spells CASSPRGHQRNEQFF. The CDR3 DNA reads TGTGCCAGCTCACCGAGGGGGCATCAGAGGAATGAGCAGTTCTTC.

This clonotype was recorded at least ten times. The V gene is TRBV6-1, the J gene TRBJ1-2; TRBD1 might be the D (5 bases). From germline, CDR1 is MNHNS and CDR2 SASEGT. The CDR3 runs to 13 residues. V was shortened by 3 bases and J by 8 bases, with 13 bases between the two germline ends. The CDR3 DNA reads as TGTGCCAGCAGTGACCTACCGGGGACCGGCTACACCTTC. Amino acid sequence: CASSDLPGTGYTF.

Comment on this clonotype: Here the CDR3 omits its conserved ending phenylalanine or tryptophan, so a read error is the likely source. This rearrangement joins TRBV6-1 to TRBJ1-2, with no clear D. This CDR3 has 14 residues. Trimming removed 1 base from V and 8 bases from J, with 14 bases in between. The V gene's germline CDR1 is MNHNS and CDR2 SASEGT. The CDR3 region has the DNA TGTGCCAGCAGTGAAGGGGGAAAGGGTAGAGGCTACACCTTA. Protein sequence: CASSEGGKGRGYTL.

By its share, this clonotype is medium-sized. The chain is built from TRBV11-1 and TRBJ1-2, with a possible D match to TRBD1 (5 bases). CDR3 size: 13 residues. From germline, CDR1 is SGHAT and CDR2 FQDESV (reference sequence). Trimming pared 3 bases from V and 4 bases from J, leaving 9 bases between. The CDR3 coding sequence is TGTGCCAGCAGCTTTCAGGGCGGCTATGGCTACACCTTC. Protein sequence: CASSFQGGYGYTF. Based on the CDR3 plus reference TRBV11-1 and TRBJ1-2, the full variable domain is EAEVAQSPRYKITEKSQAVAFWCDPISGHATLYWYRQILGQGPELLVQFQDESVVDDSQLPKDRFSAERLKGVDSTLKIQPAELGDSAMYLCASSFQGGYGYTFGSGTRLTVV.

The chain uses TRBV20-1 and TRBJ2-1; 7 nucleotides match TRBD2. CDR1 and CDR2 from the germline V gene are DFQATT and SNEGSKA (reference sequence). The CDR3 runs to 15 residues. J gave up 8 bases and V 0 bases, and 10 bases lay outside the gene matches. CDR3 nucleotides: TGCAGTGCTAGAGAAATTGGCAGGGCGGGGGATGAGCAGTTCTTC. It is translated as CSAREIGRAGDEQFF.

This clonotype was seen many times. V usage is TRBV28 and J usage is TRBJ1-4; 8 bases line up with TRBD1. Germline assignment: CDR1 MDHEN and CDR2 SYDVKM. This CDR3 contains 15 residues. V lost 7 bases and J lost 8; bases outside the gene matches: 12. The DNA for the CDR3 is TGTGCCAGCACCAAACCGACAGGGGTTTGGGAAAAACTGTTTTTT. It is translated as CASTKPTGVWEKLFF.

This clonotype showed up many times. The V gene is TRBV6-4, the J gene TRBJ2-1; D might be TRBD1 (6 bases). The CDR3 is 15 residues long. The V end lost 0 bases, the J end lost 3 bases, and 9 bases lay between the germline ends. Germline CDR1 reads MRHNA; CDR2 reads SNTAGT. The CDR3 bases are TGTGCCAGCAGTGACTCTCCGGGACACTACAATGAGCAGTTCTTC. Its translation: CASSDSPGHYNEQFF.

The rearrangement links TRBV30 to TRBJ1-2, with a tentative D call TRBD1 (5 bases). The V and J ends lost 0 bases and 7 bases respectively, with 12 bases between them. Looked up from germline, CDR1 is GTSNPN and CDR2 is SVGIG (reference sequence). The CDR3 spans 13 residues. The CDR3: CAWSVGRVGGYTF. CDR3 DNA: TGTGCCTGGAGTGTAGGCAGGGTCGGTGGCTACACCTTC.

As regards this clonotype: A much larger clone differs from this one at a single base, so this may be a read error. The gene calls are TRBV18 and TRBJ1-1; no firm D call. Germline values: CDR1 KGHSH, CDR2 LQKENI. The CDR3 length is 13 residues. Trimming cost V 2 bases and J 7 bases, with 11 bases left between them. In DNA, the CDR3 is TGTGCCAGCTCACCATCAATGATAAATGAAGCTTTCTTT. It specifies CASSPSMINEAFF.

This rearrangement joins TRBV7-6 to TRBJ1-2; D is ambiguous. The germline gives CDR1 SGHVS, CDR2 FNYEAQ. The length of the CDR3 is 14 residues. With 5 bases removed from V and 8 bases from J, the gap between germline ends came to 18 bases. CDR3 bases: TGTGCCAGCAGCCCTGGTTTCGCCAGCGGAGGCTACACCTTC. The encoded protein is CASSPGFASGGYTF. The full variable domain, rest sourced from reference TRBV7-6 and TRBJ1-2, is GAGVSQSPRYKVTKRGQDVALRCDPISGHVSLYWYRQALGQGPEFLTYFNYEAQQDKSGLPNDRFSAERPEGSISTLTIQRTEQRDSAMYRCASSPGFASGGYTFGSGTRLTVV.

This clonotype was detected many times. The rearrangement links TRBV2 to TRBJ2-1, with D possibly being TRBD1 (6 bases). There are 16 residues in the CDR3. Germline-derived CDR1 and CDR2 are SNHLY and FYNNEI. Between the trimmed V and J ends, which lost 8 bases and 0 bases, there was a span of 17 bases. The CDR3 DNA sequence: TGTGCCAGCGTGAGGCTGGGACAAAGCTCCTACAATGAGCAGTTCTTC. Translation: CASVRLGQSSYNEQFF.

The sample holds many counts of this clonotype. CDR3 nucleotide sequence: TGTGCCAGCAGTTTATTGACTAGCGGGATGGAGACCCAGTACTTC. It translates to CASSLLTSGMETQYF. The rearrangement uses TRBV27 and TRBJ2-5; 11 nucleotides line up with TRBD2. The CDR3 has 15 residues. V shed 1 base, J shed 5 bases, and the junction held 3 bases outside the gene matches. In germline, CDR1 is MNHEY, CDR2 SMNVEV (reference sequence).

This clonotype was counted only a few times. This may come from a read error, since a much larger clone is one base off. V usage is TRBV10-3 and J usage is TRBJ2-7; 10 bases agree with TRBD1. The CDR3 length is 15 residues. The V gene end was trimmed by 5 bases and the J gene end by 2 bases; junction bases not matched to a gene: 6. CDR1 ENHRY and CDR2 SYGVKD come from the germline V gene. The chain's CDR3 is CAISHGTGATYEQYF. CDR3 bases: TGTGCCATCAGTCACGGGACAGGGGCCACCTACGAGCAGTACTTC.